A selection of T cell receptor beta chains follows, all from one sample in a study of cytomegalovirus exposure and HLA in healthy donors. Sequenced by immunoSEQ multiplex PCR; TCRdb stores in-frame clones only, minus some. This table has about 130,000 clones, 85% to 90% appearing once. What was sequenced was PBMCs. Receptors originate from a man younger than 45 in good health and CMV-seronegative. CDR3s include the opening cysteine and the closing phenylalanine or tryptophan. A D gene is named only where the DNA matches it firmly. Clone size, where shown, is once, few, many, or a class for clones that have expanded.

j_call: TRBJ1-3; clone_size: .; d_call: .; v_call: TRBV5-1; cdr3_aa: CASSLDDSFYSGNTIYF; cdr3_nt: TGCGCCAGCAGCTTGGACGATAGCTTCTACTCTGGAAACACCATATATTTT
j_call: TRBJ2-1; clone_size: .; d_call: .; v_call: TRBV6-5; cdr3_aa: CASSYGDSGEQFF; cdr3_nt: TGTGCCAGCAGTTACGGAGATTCCGGTGAGCAGTTCTTC
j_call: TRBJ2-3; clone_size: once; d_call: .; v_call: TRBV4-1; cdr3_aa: CASSQDFGVGTRSTDTQYF; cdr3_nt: TGCGCCAGCAGCCAAGATTTTGGGGTCGGGACACGAAGCACAGATACGCAGTATTTT
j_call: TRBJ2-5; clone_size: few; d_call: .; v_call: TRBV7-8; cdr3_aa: CASSLVRETQYF; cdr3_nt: TGTGCCAGCAGCTTAGTTCGAGAGACCCAGTACTTC
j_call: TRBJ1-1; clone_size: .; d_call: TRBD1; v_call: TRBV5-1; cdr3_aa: CASSLTGEGNTEAFF; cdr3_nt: TGCGCCAGCAGCTTAACAGGGGAAGGGAACACTGAAGCTTTCTTT
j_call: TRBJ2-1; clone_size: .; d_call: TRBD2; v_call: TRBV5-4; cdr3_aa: CASSRTSGNKNEQFF; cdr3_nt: TGTGCCAGCAGCCGGACTAGCGGGAATAAAAATGAGCAGTTCTTC
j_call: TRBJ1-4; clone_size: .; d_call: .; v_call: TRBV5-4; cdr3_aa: CASSLVGDEKLFF; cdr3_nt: TGTGCCAGCAGCTTGGTCGGAGATGAAAAACTGTTTTTT
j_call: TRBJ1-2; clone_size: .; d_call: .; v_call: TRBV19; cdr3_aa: CASSIQNYGYTF; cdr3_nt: TGTGCCAGTAGTATACAGAACTATGGCTACACCTTC
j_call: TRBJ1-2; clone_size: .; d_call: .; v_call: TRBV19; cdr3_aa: CASSIGFPGTLYGYTF; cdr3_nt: TGTGCCAGTAGTATAGGTTTTCCGGGAACCCTCTATGGCTACACCTTC
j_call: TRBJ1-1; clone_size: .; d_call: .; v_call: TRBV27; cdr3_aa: CASSRLAGSATEAFF; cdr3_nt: TGTGCCAGCAGTCGATTAGCGGGATCCGCCACTGAAGCTTTCTTT
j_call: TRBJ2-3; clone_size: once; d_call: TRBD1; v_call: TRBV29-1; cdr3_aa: CSTRDRETDTQYF; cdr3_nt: TGCAGCACCCGGGACAGGGAAACAGATACGCAGTATTTT
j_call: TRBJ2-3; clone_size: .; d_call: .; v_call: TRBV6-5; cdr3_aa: CASSYYAGTDTQYF; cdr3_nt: TGTGCCAGCAGTTACTATGCAGGCACAGATACGCAGTATTTT
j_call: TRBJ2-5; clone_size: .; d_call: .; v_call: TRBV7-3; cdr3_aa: CASSLEPVPPTQYF; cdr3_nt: TGTGCCAGCAGCTTAGAACCAGTCCCCCCCACCCAGTACTTC
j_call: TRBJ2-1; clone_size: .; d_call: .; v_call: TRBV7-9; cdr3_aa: CASSPRPGEQFF; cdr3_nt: TGTGCCAGCAGCCCTAGACCTGGTGAGCAGTTCTTC
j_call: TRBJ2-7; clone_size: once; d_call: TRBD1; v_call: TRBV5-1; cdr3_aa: CASSLQGAQYEQYF; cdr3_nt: TGCGCCAGCAGCTTACAGGGGGCGCAATACGAGCAGTACTTC
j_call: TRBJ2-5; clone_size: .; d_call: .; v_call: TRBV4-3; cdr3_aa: CASSPSPGLSETQYF; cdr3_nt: TGCGCCAGCAGCCCATCTCCTGGCCTCTCGGAGACCCAGTACTTC
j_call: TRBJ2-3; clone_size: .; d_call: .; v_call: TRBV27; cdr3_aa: CASSPAGFRVGDTQYF; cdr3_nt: TGTGCCAGCAGCCCGGCGGGGTTCCGGGTAGGGGATACGCAGTATTTT
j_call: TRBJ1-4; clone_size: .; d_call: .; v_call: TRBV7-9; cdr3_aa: CASSLFPPSRGEKLFF; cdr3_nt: TGTGCCAGCAGCTTATTCCCCCCATCCCGCGGGGAAAAACTGTTTTTT
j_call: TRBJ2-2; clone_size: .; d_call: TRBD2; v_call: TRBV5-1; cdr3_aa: CAIPTSGRLNTGELFF; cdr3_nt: TGCGCCATCCCGACTAGCGGGAGATTAAACACCGGGGAGCTGTTTTTT
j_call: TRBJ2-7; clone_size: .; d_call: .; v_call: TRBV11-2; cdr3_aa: CASSFSTVYEQYF; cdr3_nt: TGTGCCAGCAGCTTCTCCACAGTTTACGAGCAGTACTTC
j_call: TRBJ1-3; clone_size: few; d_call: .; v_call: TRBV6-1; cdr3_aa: CASERRIAENTIYF; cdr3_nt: TGTGCCAGCGAGAGGAGGATCGCGGAAAACACCATATATTTT
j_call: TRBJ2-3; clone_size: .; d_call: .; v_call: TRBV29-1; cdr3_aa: CSVEDSADTQYF; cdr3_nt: TGCAGCGTTGAAGATAGCGCAGATACGCAGTATTTT
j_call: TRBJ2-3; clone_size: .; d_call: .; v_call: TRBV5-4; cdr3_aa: CASSREGGSDTQYF; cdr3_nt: TGTGCCAGCAGCCGGGAAGGGGGTTCCGATACGCAGTATTTT
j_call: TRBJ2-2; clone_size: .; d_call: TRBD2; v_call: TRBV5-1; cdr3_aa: CASSLALAGGTGELFF; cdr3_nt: TGCGCCAGCAGCTTGGCGCTAGCGGGAGGCACCGGGGAGCTGTTTTTT
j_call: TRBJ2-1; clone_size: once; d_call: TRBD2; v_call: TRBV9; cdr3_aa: CASSVGWSGRGAVGSEQFF; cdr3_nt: TGTGCCAGCAGCGTAGGATGGAGCGGGAGAGGGGCAGTAGGGAGTGAGCAGTTCTTC
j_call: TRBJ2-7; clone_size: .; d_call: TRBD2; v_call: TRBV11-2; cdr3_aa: CASSASGGYEQYF; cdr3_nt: TGTGCCAGCAGCGCTAGCGGGGGATACGAGCAGTACTTC
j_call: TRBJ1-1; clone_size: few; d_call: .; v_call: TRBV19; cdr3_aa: CASRPGQRIAFF; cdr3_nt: TGTGCCAGTAGACCAGGCCAGCGGATAGCTTTCTTT
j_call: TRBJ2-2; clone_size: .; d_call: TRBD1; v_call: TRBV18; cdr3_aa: CASSPTPTRTGYTGELFF; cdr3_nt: TGTGCCAGCTCACCTACCCCAACGAGGACAGGCTACACCGGGGAGCTGTTTTTT
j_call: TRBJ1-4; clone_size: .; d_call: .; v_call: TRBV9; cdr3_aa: CASSETAGEKLFF; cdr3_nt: TGTGCCAGCAGCGAAACGGCGGGTGAAAAACTGTTTTTT
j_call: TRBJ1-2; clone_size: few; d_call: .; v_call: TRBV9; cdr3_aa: CASSVETEYGYTF; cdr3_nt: TGTGCCAGCAGCGTAGAGACAGAGTATGGCTACACCTTC
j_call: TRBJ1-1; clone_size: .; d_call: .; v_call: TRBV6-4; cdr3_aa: CASSPGMNTEAFF; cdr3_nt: TGTGCCAGCTCCCCGGGGATGAACACTGAAGCTTTCTTT
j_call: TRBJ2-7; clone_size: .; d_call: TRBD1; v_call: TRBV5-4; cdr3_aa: CASSQKNPGQDGEQYF; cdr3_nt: TGTGCCAGCAGCCAGAAAAACCCGGGACAGGATGGCGAGCAGTACTTC